Below, 4 T cell receptor beta chains from the same sample are listed, as sequenced in a study of blood T cell repertoires in COVID-19. Method: immunoSEQ multiplex PCR; TCRdb's copy keeps in-frame clones and lacks some. The repertoire holds roughly 190,000 clones, with around four fifths as singletons. Input material: peripheral blood. The receptors stem from a human donor in a cohort sampled during active COVID-19.

This sequence joins TRBV13 and TRBJ1-6; D is unclear. The V end was cut by 4 bases, the J end by 0 bases, with 22 bases between. The CDR3 is 20 residues long. Germline loops: CDR1 PRHDT, CDR2 FYEKMQ (reference sequence). The CDR3 bases are TGTGCCAGCAGCTCTTTGAGGGCCACCGGCTCTAGCTCCTATAATTCACCCCTCCACTTT. Translation gives CASSSLRATGSSSYNSPLHF.

V and J are TRBV7-9 and TRBJ1-2; no reliable D call. Looked up from germline, CDR1 is SEHNR and CDR2 is FQNEAQ (reference sequence). The CDR3 runs 13 residues. Between the trimmed V and J ends, which lost 5 bases and 6 bases, there was a span of 13 bases. The CDR3 sequence: CASSISRLDGYTF. CDR3 DNA: TGTGCCAGCAGCATAAGCAGGTTGGATGGCTACACCTTC.

This sequence joins TRBV5-1 and TRBJ2-1; 7 bases are a match to TRBD2. The CDR3 contains 18 residues. Unmatched junction bases numbered 15, after V lost 2 bases and J lost 4 bases. Looked up from germline, CDR1 is SGHRS and CDR2 is YFSETQ. The CDR3 DNA follows: TGCGCCAGCAGCTTTACACGGATGCGGGGAGGGTCTTACAATGAGCAGTTCTTC. Encoded protein: CASSFTRMRGGSYNEQFF.

The chain joins TRBV3-1 (or the pseudogene TRBV3-2) to TRBJ2-5, with 10 positions matching TRBD2. The CDR3 has 15 residues. Germline CDR1 reads LGHDT; CDR2 reads YNNKEL (reference sequence). Trimming removed 4 bases from V and 4 bases from J; junction bases left unmatched: 6. CDR3 sequence reads: CASSRPSGRVETQYF. CDR3 coding DNA: TGTGCCAGCAGCCGCCCTAGCGGGAGAGTAGAGACCCAGTACTTC.